These 25 T cell receptor beta chains share one sample of origin, sequenced in a study of control samples from healthy donors and cancer patients. Using immunoSEQ multiplex PCR, the repertoire was profiled, and TCRdb retains in-frame clones only, with some absent. The data show around 130,000 clones, 70% to 90% seen once. Sequenced: blood. The receptors shown here come from a man aged 45 to 65 in good health.

Only one count was recorded for this clone. CDR3 sequence: CASTSLTSTGELFF. In DNA, the CDR3 is TGTGCCAGCACCTCCCTCACGTCCACCGGGGAGCTGTTTTTT. The chain links TRBV7-8 to TRBJ2-2; D unresolved. This CDR3 comprises 14 residues. In germline, CDR1 is SGHVS, CDR2 FQNEAQ. With 7 bases removed from V and 4 bases from J, the gap between germline ends came to 13 bases.

The rearrangement joins TRBV5-1 to TRBJ1-5, with D unresolved. The CDR3 is made up of 13 amino acids. The V gene lost 2 bases and the J gene lost 1 base, with 4 bases spanning the gap. The V gene's germline CDR1 is SGHRS and CDR2 YFSETQ. The CDR3 reads CASSFDSNQPQHF. The CDR3 region has the DNA TGCGCCAGCAGCTTTGACAGCAATCAGCCCCAGCATTTT.

This clone was picked up a small number of times. An end of the junction does not agree with germline; a read error may underlie this. The chain links TRBV7-7 to TRBJ2-1; 15 positions match TRBD2. The CDR3 has 15 residues. Germline-derived CDR1 and CDR2 are SSHAT and FNYEAQ (reference sequence). The CDR3 here is CASSKWTSGGDEQFF. The CDR3 nucleotides read TGTGCTAGCAGCAAATGGACTAGCGGGGGGGATGAGCAGTTCTTC. The full variable domain, with the rest looked up from reference TRBV7-7 and TRBJ2-1, is GAGVSQSPRYKVTKRGQDVTLRCDPISSHATLYWYQQALGQGPEFLTYFNYEAQPDKSGLPSDRFSAERPEGSISTLTIQRTEQRDSAMYRCASSKWTSGGDEQFFGPGTRLTVL.

This clone was seen once. This chain uses TRBV7-9 with TRBJ1-2; no definite D call. Per germline, CDR1 SEHNR and CDR2 FQNEAQ (reference sequence). The CDR3 totals 13 residues. Trimming left V 5 bases short and J 8 bases short, with 15 bases between. Here the CDR3 DNA reads TGTGCCAGCAGCCGCGGGCCTTCCGCGGGCTACACCTTC. It yields the protein CASSRGPSAGYTF. The whole variable domain, remainder taken from reference TRBV7-9 and TRBJ1-2, is DTGVSQNPRHKITKRGQNVTFRCDPISEHNRLYWYRQTLGQGPEFLTYFQNEAQLEKSRLLSDRFSAERPKGSFSTLEIQRTEQGDSAMYLCASSRGPSAGYTFGSGTRLTVV.

The V gene is TRBV9, the J gene TRBJ2-3; 8 nucleotides agree with TRBD2. The germline V gene has CDR1 SGDLS and CDR2 YYNGEE. The CDR3 consists of 15 residues. The J segment lost 0 bases and the V segment lost 2 bases, leaving 2 bases of the junction unmatched. This CDR3 reads CASSVGGASTDTQYF. CDR3 nucleotide sequence: TGTGCCAGCAGCGTCGGGGGGGCGAGCACAGATACGCAGTATTTT. The full variable domain, rest sourced from reference TRBV9 and TRBJ2-3, is DSGVTQTPKHLITATGQRVTLRCSPRSGDLSVYWYQQSLDQGLQFLIQYYNGEERAKGNILERFSAQQFPDLHSELNLSSLELGDSALYFCASSVGGASTDTQYFGPGTRLTVL.

This clone was counted once. This chain links TRBV10-3 with TRBJ2-2; unclear D gene. Trimming left V 0 bases short and J 8 bases short, with 4 bases between. The CDR3 runs to 12 residues. CDR1 is ENHRY, CDR2 SYGVKD, per germline. The CDR3 DNA sequence: TGTGCCATCAGTGAGTCGAAGGGGGAGCTGTTTTTT. It is translated as CAISESKGELFF.

The chain combines TRBV27 with TRBJ2-2; the match to TRBD2 covers 13 bases. J gave up 9 bases and V 8 bases, and 6 bases lay outside the gene matches. This CDR3 region has 14 residues. The V gene's germline CDR1 is MNHEY and CDR2 SMNVEV (reference sequence). CDR3 bases: TGTGCCAGCGGGAGGACTAGCGGGGGTAGGGAGCTGTTTTTT. This encodes CASGRTSGGRELFF.

The rearrangement uses TRBV15 and TRBJ1-1; the D is unclear. Trimming removed 8 bases from V and 0 bases from J, with 13 bases in between. This CDR3 region has 14 residues. Germline V gene sequence: CDR1 LNHNV, CDR2 YYDKDF (reference sequence). The CDR3 DNA follows: TGTGCCACCCAGATGGGGTTATTGAACACTGAAGCTTTCTTT. It encodes CATQMGLLNTEAFF.

V usage is TRBV21-1 and J usage is TRBJ1-2; the D call TRBD1 from the table was never checked on the DNA. TRBV21-1 is a pseudogene. This CDR3 has 16 amino acids. Written as DNA, the CDR3 is TGTGCCAGCAGCAAGCCGGGACAGGGAGAGTTGGATGGCTACACCTTC. Its protein is CASSKPGQGELDGYTF.

This clone was recorded a few times. The V call is TRBV27, the J call TRBJ1-5; D unclear. The germline V gene has CDR1 MNHEY and CDR2 SMNVEV (reference sequence). The germline V and J ends were trimmed by 5 bases and 3 bases, with 5 bases remaining between them. The CDR3 is 12 residues long. The CDR3 loop is CASSPHNQPQHF. CDR3 nucleotide sequence: TGTGCCAGCAGTCCACACAATCAGCCCCAGCATTTT.

V gene TRBV7-9 combines with J gene TRBJ2-3, with TRBD2 identical over 13 bases. J was trimmed by 1 base and V by 9 bases; bases with no gene match: 16. From germline, CDR1 is SEHNR and CDR2 FQNEAQ (reference sequence). The CDR3 sequence is 19 residues long. This CDR3 reads CASTRGRLAGGIRTDTQYF. The CDR3 DNA sequence: TGTGCCAGTACCCGGGGAAGACTAGCGGGGGGCATCCGCACAGATACGCAGTATTTT.

V usage is TRBV6-5 and J usage is TRBJ2-5; D unresolved. The V and J ends lost 6 bases and 5 bases respectively, with 7 bases between them. The germline CDR1 and CDR2 sequences are MNHEY and SVGAGI. The CDR3 has 11 residues. CDR3 loop: CASSFGETQYF. CDR3 nucleotides: TGTGCCAGCAGCTTTGGGGAGACCCAGTACTTC.

This clone showed up just once. The rearrangement links TRBV5-1 to TRBJ2-3, with TRBD2 matching 9 bases. Per the germline V gene, CDR1 is SGHRS and CDR2 is YFSETQ. The CDR3 loop spans 17 amino acids. Trimming cost V 4 bases and J 4 bases; bases outside gene matches: 13. In nucleotides, the CDR3 is TGCGCCAGCAGCCCCCTCCTGGCGGGGGGGTCTGCAGATACGCAGTATTTT. It yields the protein CASSPLLAGGSADTQYF. Full variable domain (missing parts from reference TRBV5-1 and TRBJ2-3): KAGVTQTPRYLIKTRGQQVTLSCSPISGHRSVSWYQQTPGQGLQFLFEYFSETQRNKGNFPGRFSGRQFSNSRSEMNVSTLELGDSALYLCASSPLLAGGSADTQYFGPGTRLTVL.

The chain has TRBV27 and TRBJ2-1; 13 nucleotides line up with TRBD2. J lost 10 bases, V lost 2 bases, and 8 bases had no gene match. The V gene's germline CDR1 is MNHEY and CDR2 SMNVEV (reference sequence). The CDR3 sequence is 16 residues long. In nucleotides, the CDR3 is TGTGCCAGCAGTTTAGTTGGGACTAGCGGGGCGCGAGAGCAGTTCTTC. It codes for CASSLVGTSGAREQFF.

The chain combines TRBV3-1 (or the pseudogene TRBV3-2) with TRBJ1-1; unclear D gene. V shed 5 bases and J shed 1 base, with 14 bases lying between them. Germline V gives CDR1 LGHDT, CDR2 YNNKEL (reference sequence). CDR3 length: 15 amino acids. In DNA form, the CDR3 reads TGTGCCAGCAGCAACGGACGGCTAGGGAACACTGAAGCTTTCTTT. This gives the protein CASSNGRLGNTEAFF.

The V call is TRBV27, the J call TRBJ2-5; tentative D call: TRBD2 (5 bases). Trimming stripped 5 bases from V and 5 bases from J, with 15 bases between. In germline, CDR1 is MNHEY, CDR2 SMNVEV (reference sequence). The CDR3 is 14 residues long. The CDR3 is CASSPPGREETQYF. The DNA for the CDR3 is TGTGCCAGCAGTCCCCCCGGTAGGGAGGAGACCCAGTACTTC.

The chain couples TRBV9 to TRBJ2-2, with TRBD2 as a possible D gene (5 bases). The V gene lost 3 bases and the J gene lost 1 base, with 13 bases spanning the gap. Germline lookup yields CDR1 SGDLS and CDR2 YYNGEE. The CDR3 has 16 amino acids. In DNA, the CDR3 is TGTGCCAGCAGCGCCGTCAGCGCGGGGAACACCGGGGAGCTGTTTTTT. Amino acids: CASSAVSAGNTGELFF.

The rearrangement links TRBV6-5 to TRBJ1-2, with TRBD1 as a possible D gene (5 bases). The V and J ends lost 6 bases and 4 bases respectively, with 18 bases between them. From germline, CDR1 is MNHEY and CDR2 SVGAGI. This CDR3 contains 15 residues. CDR3 in amino acids: CASRAGSGTLYGYTF. The CDR3, as DNA: TGTGCCAGCAGGGCAGGGTCAGGGACCCTCTATGGCTACACCTTC.

The chain carries TRBV7-9 and TRBJ2-7; 10 positions agree with TRBD1. After removal of 8 bases from V and 4 bases from J, the junction contained 5 bases not matched to a gene. Germline V lookup: CDR1 SEHNR, CDR2 FQNEAQ (reference sequence). This CDR3 spans 13 amino acids. The CDR3 is CASGTGARYEQYF. The CDR3 DNA is TGTGCCAGCGGGACAGGGGCGCGGTACGAGCAGTACTTC.

This chain joins TRBV5-1 and TRBJ2-5, with a tentative D call TRBD1 (6 bases). The germline V gene has CDR1 SGHRS and CDR2 YFSETQ. The CDR3 has 13 amino acids. V lost 4 bases and J lost 4, with 11 bases in between. The CDR3 spells CASSTGQRETQYF. The CDR3 DNA reads TGCGCCAGCAGCACCGGACAGAGAGAGACCCAGTACTTC.

The rearrangement uses TRBV5-1 and TRBJ2-3; maybe TRBD2 (5 bases). This CDR3 has 14 amino acids. The germline V and J ends were trimmed by 1 base and 2 bases, with 8 bases remaining between them. Germline CDR1 and CDR2: SGHRS and YFSETQ. CDR3 bases: TGCGCCAGCAGCTTGTCGGGAAACACAGATACGCAGTATTTT. Amino acids: CASSLSGNTDTQYF.

The rearrangement joins TRBV19 to TRBJ1-5; 7 nucleotides agree with TRBD1. After removal of 5 bases from V and 2 bases from J, the junction contained 12 bases not matched to a gene. The CDR3 has 17 residues. The germline V gene has CDR1 LNHDA and CDR2 SQIVND (reference sequence). DNA for the CDR3: TGTGCCAGTAGTCTAGCCTTAGGGGGCAAGGGCAATCAGCCCCAGCATTTT. This gives the protein CASSLALGGKGNQPQHF.

The CDR3 sequence is CASGPNSPLHF. The CDR3 DNA reads as TGTGCCAGTGGGCCTAATTCACCCCTCCACTTT. This rearrangement joins TRBV6-5 to TRBJ1-6; no firm D call. This CDR3 is built from 11 residues. Between the trimmed V and J ends, which lost 9 bases and 6 bases, there was a span of 6 bases. Per germline, CDR1 MNHEY and CDR2 SVGAGI.

The gene calls are TRBV11-2 and TRBJ2-7; TRBD1 agrees at 9 bases. The CDR3 has 13 amino acids. Losses at the gene ends were 6 bases for V and 6 bases for J; bases not matched to a gene: 6. CDR1 is SGHAT, CDR2 FQNNGV, per germline. The CDR3 region is CASRGDRAAEQYF. For the CDR3, the DNA is TGTGCCAGCAGGGGGGACAGGGCTGCCGAGCAGTACTTC.

This chain joins TRBV2 and TRBJ2-5; either TRBD1 or TRBD2 may fit D (5 bases each). Trimming shortened V by 2 bases and J by 2 bases, and 18 bases separated the two germline ends. Germline V lookup: CDR1 SNHLY, CDR2 FYNNEI. CDR3 length: 17 amino acids. The CDR3 region has the DNA TGTGCCAGCAGTGAATCCAGTATTCTGGGACGGCAAGAGACCCAGTACTTC. It yields the protein CASSESSILGRQETQYF.